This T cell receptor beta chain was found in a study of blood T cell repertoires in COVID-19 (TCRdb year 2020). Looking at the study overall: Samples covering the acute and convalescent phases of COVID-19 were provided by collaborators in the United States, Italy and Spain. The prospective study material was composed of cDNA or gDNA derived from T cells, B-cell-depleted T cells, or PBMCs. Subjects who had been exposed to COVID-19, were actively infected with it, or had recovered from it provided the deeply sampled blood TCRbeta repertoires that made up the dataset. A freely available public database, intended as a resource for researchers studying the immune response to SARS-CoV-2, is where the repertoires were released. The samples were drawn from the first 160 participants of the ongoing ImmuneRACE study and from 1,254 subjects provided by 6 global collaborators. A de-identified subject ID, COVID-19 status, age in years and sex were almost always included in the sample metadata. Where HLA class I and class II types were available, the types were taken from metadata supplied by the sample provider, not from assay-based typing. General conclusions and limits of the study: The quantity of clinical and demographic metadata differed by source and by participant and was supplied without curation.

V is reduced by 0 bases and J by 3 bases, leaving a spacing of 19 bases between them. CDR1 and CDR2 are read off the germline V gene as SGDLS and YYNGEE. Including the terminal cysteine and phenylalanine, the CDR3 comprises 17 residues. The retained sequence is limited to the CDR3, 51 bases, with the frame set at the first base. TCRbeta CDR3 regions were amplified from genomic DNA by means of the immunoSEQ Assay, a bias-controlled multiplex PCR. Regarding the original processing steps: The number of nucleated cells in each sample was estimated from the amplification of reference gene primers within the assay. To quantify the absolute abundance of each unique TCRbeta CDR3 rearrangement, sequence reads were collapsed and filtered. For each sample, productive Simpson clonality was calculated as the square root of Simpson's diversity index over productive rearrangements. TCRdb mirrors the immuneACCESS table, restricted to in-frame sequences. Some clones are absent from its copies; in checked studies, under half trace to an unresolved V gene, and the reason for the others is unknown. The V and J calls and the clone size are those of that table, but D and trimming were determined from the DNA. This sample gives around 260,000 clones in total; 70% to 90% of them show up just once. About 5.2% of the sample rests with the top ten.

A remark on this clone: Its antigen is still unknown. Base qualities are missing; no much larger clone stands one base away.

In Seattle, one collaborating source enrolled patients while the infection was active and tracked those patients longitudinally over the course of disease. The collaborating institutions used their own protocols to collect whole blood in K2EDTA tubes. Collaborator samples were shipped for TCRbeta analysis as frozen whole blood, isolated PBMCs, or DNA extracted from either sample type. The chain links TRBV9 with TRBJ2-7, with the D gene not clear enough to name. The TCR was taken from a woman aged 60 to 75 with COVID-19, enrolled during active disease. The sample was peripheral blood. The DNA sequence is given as TGTGCCAGCAGCGTAGGTGGCGTATCGAGTGGAGACTACGAGCAGTACTTC. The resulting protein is CASSVGGVSSGDYEQYF.